These 26 T cell receptor beta chains were all obtained from the same sample, sequenced in a study of cytomegalovirus exposure and HLA in healthy donors. This table comes from immunoSEQ multiplex PCR, and its TCRdb copy is limited to in-frame clones, with some not included. This table has more than 85,000 clones, around 93% appearing once. The material sequenced was PBMCs. All receptors come from a woman aged 25 to 39 in good health and CMV-seropositive.

The chain carries TRBV11-2 and TRBJ2-1; 10 nucleotides agree with TRBD2. CDR1 is SGHAT and CDR2 is FQNNGV in the germline V gene. V lost 2 bases, J lost 3 bases, and 4 bases stayed unmatched. The CDR3 contains 16 residues. The CDR3 region is CASSLPLAGDYNEQFF. Here the CDR3 DNA reads TGTGCCAGCAGCTTACCCCTAGCGGGAGACTACAATGAGCAGTTCTTC. Drawing the rest from reference TRBV11-2 and TRBJ2-1, the complete variable domain is EAGVAQSPRYKIIEKRQSVAFWCNPISGHATLYWYQQILGQGPKLLIQFQNNGVVDDSQLPKDRFSAERLKGVDSTLKIQPAKLEDSAVYLCASSLPLAGDYNEQFFGPGTRLTVL.

The rearrangement links TRBV6-5 to TRBJ2-7; TRBD2 agrees at 9 bases. Trimming cost V 6 bases and J 3 bases; bases outside gene matches: 6. Germline CDR1 reads MNHEY; CDR2 reads SVGAGI. This CDR3 is built from 14 residues. CDR3: CASSVRAGGYEQYF. The CDR3 nucleotides read TGTGCCAGCAGCGTCAGAGCGGGAGGCTACGAGCAGTACTTC.

The V and J genes are TRBV2 and TRBJ2-4, with no clear D. The CDR3 is made up of 15 amino acids. V lost 3 bases, J lost 0 bases, and 9 bases lay in between. Germline V gene sequence: CDR1 SNHLY, CDR2 FYNNEI. The CDR3 DNA sequence: TGTGCCAGCAGTGATGTGCGCCTAGCCAAAAACATTCAGTACTTC. It is translated as CASSDVRLAKNIQYF. The full variable domain, in which reference TRBV2 and TRBJ2-4 provide the parts outside the CDR3, is EPEVTQTPSHQVTQMGQEVILRCVPISNHLYFYWYRQILGQKVEFLVSFYNNEISEKSEIFDDQFSVERPDGSNFTLKIRSTKLEDSAMYFCASSDVRLAKNIQYFGAGTRLSVL.

This chain joins TRBV6-5 and TRBJ2-1, with TRBD1 matching over 8 bases. V dropped 8 bases and J dropped 4; count of bases not matched to a gene: 10. The CDR3 is 15 residues long. Germline V gene data show CDR1 as MNHEY and CDR2 as SVGAGI. Here the CDR3 DNA reads TGTGCCAGCGAGGCGAGGACAGGGACTTACAATGAGCAGTTCTTC. Amino acids: CASEARTGTYNEQFF.

Concerning this clone: This CDR3 is also generated by other DNA sequences in the sample. This chain connects TRBV7-9 to TRBJ2-1; TRBD2 matches at 10 bases. Germline CDR1 and CDR2: SEHNR and FQNEAQ (reference sequence). The CDR3 contains 15 residues. Trimming cost V 1 base and J 4 bases; bases outside gene matches: 1. The CDR3 loop reads CASSLGTSGYNEQFF. The CDR3 DNA reads TGTGCCAGCAGCTTAGGGACTAGCGGTTACAATGAGCAGTTCTTC.

The V call is TRBV5-4, the J call TRBJ1-4, with TRBD1 as a possible D gene (6 bases). V was shortened by 4 bases and J by 6 bases, with 13 bases between the two germline ends. The CDR3 is made up of 14 amino acids. Germline V gene data show CDR1 as SGHNT and CDR2 as YYREEE (reference sequence). The CDR3 reads CASSPSPGDEKLFF. The CDR3 nucleotides read TGTGCCAGCAGCCCCTCGCCAGGGGATGAAAAACTGTTTTTT.

The V call is TRBV6-1, the J call TRBJ2-7, with D possibly TRBD1 on 6 matching bases. The CDR3 consists of 14 residues. Trimming removed 6 bases at V and 7 bases at J, with 19 bases between. The V gene's germline CDR1 is MNHNS and CDR2 SASEGT. As DNA, the CDR3 is TGTGCCAGCAGAGAACGACAGGCCCGGGCGGAGCAGTACTTC. Protein product: CASRERQARAEQYF.

This chain connects TRBV19 to TRBJ2-3; 8 bases fit TRBD2. CDR1 is LNHDA, CDR2 SQIVND, per germline (reference sequence). V trimming: 3 bases; J trimming: 0 bases; junction bases outside the gene matches: 11. The CDR3 has 18 amino acids. The CDR3 sequence is CASSIGRLASTSTDTQYF. CDR3 sequence (DNA): TGTGCCAGTAGTATCGGGAGACTAGCGAGTACTAGCACAGATACGCAGTATTTT.

V usage is TRBV28 and J usage is TRBJ1-1; D might be TRBD1 (5 bases). V lost 3 bases and J 1 base, leaving 9 bases between the germline ends. The CDR3 covers 14 residues. Germline V gene lookup returns CDR1 MDHEN and CDR2 SYDVKM. The CDR3 region has the DNA TGTGCCAGCAGTTTTTACCAGGGGAACACTGAAGCTTTCTTT. Residues: CASSFYQGNTEAFF.

This chain joins TRBV7-8 and TRBJ1-1; D is unclear. With 8 bases removed from V and 2 bases from J, the gap between germline ends came to 3 bases. The CDR3 covers 10 residues. The V gene's germline CDR1 is SGHVS and CDR2 FQNEAQ. The CDR3 coding sequence is TGTGCCAGCGGCAACACTGAAGCTTTCTTT. It translates to CASGNTEAFF.

This rearrangement joins TRBV4-3 to TRBJ2-7; maybe TRBD1 (5 bases). The CDR3 runs 15 residues. CDR1 LGHNA and CDR2 YSLEER come from the germline V gene. V gave up 3 bases and J gave up 3 bases, with 15 bases separating them. The CDR3: CASSHSTTVNYEQYF. The DNA for the CDR3 is TGCGCCAGCAGCCATTCCACGACAGTCAACTACGAGCAGTACTTC.

The rearrangement uses TRBV2 and TRBJ2-2; 9 bases line up with TRBD2. The CDR3 sequence is 15 residues long. Trimming took 6 bases from V and 4 from J; bases not matched to a gene: 6. Looked up from germline, CDR1 is SNHLY and CDR2 is FYNNEI. The chain's CDR3 is CASSELAGPTGELFF. DNA for the CDR3: TGTGCCAGCAGCGAACTAGCGGGCCCCACCGGGGAGCTGTTTTTT.

The rearrangement links TRBV28 to TRBJ2-2; 12 positions agree with TRBD2. This CDR3 has 20 amino acids. Germline assignment: CDR1 MDHEN and CDR2 SYDVKM. The trim removed 5 bases at V and 0 bases at J, leaving 13 bases unmatched. For the CDR3, the DNA is TGTGCCAGCAGTCCTAGGACTAGCGGGGAAACCTTCGCGAACACCGGGGAGCTGTTTTTT. As protein: CASSPRTSGETFANTGELFF. Supplemented by reference TRBV28 and TRBJ2-2, the full variable domain reads DVKVTQSSRYLVKRTGEKVFLECVQDMDHENMFWYRQDPGLGLRLIYFSYDVKMKEKGDIPEGYSVSREKKERFSLILESASTNQTSMYLCASSPRTSGETFANTGELFFGEGSRLTVL.

The genes are TRBV7-6 and TRBJ1-2; 8 bases are a match to TRBD1. CDR3 length equals 13 residues. The J segment lost 8 bases and the V segment lost 5 bases, leaving 7 bases of the junction unmatched. From germline, CDR1 is SGHVS and CDR2 FNYEAQ. This CDR3 reads CASSETGDQGYTF. DNA for the CDR3: TGTGCCAGCAGCGAGACAGGGGACCAAGGCTACACCTTC. Full variable domain (missing parts from reference TRBV7-6 and TRBJ1-2): GAGVSQSPRYKVTKRGQDVALRCDPISGHVSLYWYRQALGQGPEFLTYFNYEAQQDKSGLPNDRFSAERPEGSISTLTIQRTEQRDSAMYRCASSETGDQGYTFGSGTRLTVV.

The genes are TRBV18 and TRBJ2-3, with no clear D. This CDR3 region has 13 residues. The germline V gene has CDR1 KGHSH and CDR2 LQKENI. Trimming took 6 bases from V and 4 from J, leaving 11 bases between them. The CDR3 here is CASSPLGADTQYF. CDR3 DNA sequence: TGTGCCAGCTCCCCCTTGGGCGCAGATACGCAGTATTTT.

The chain is built from TRBV19 and TRBJ2-7, with D perhaps matching TRBD2 (6 bases). CDR3 length: 15 residues. Germline lookup yields CDR1 LNHDA and CDR2 SQIVND (reference sequence). The V gene lost 5 bases and the J gene lost 1 base, with 15 bases spanning the gap. CDR3 residues: CASSPRDSGSYEQYF. CDR3 DNA sequence: TGTGCCAGTAGTCCCCGGGATAGCGGTTCCTACGAGCAGTACTTC.

The V call is TRBV25-1, the J call TRBJ2-1, with 7 bases lining up with TRBD2. Germline V CDR1 and CDR2: MGHDK, SYGVNS. CDR3 length equals 14 residues. V shed 3 bases, J shed 8 bases, and the junction held 7 bases outside the gene matches. CDR3 sequence: CASSEPGLHDEQFF. As DNA, the CDR3 is TGTGCCAGCAGTGAGCCGGGACTACACGATGAGCAGTTCTTC.

V and J are TRBV6-6 and TRBJ2-7, with 8 bases matching TRBD1. Losses at the gene ends were 2 bases for V and 3 bases for J; bases not matched to a gene: 6. Germline values: CDR1 MNHNY, CDR2 SVGAGI (reference sequence). The CDR3 has 15 residues. CDR3 DNA: TGTGCCAGCAGTTACGGGCAGGGGGCCGTCTACGAGCAGTACTTC. Translation gives CASSYGQGAVYEQYF.

The chain combines TRBV5-3 with TRBJ1-2, with 8 positions matching TRBD1. TRBV5-3 is reported as an ORF; its role is uncertain. J gave up 4 bases and V 3 bases, and 8 bases lay outside the gene matches. The CDR3 is made up of 15 amino acids. The CDR3 region is CARSCPDRAGYGYTF. In DNA form, the CDR3 reads TGTGCCAGAAGCTGCCCGGACAGGGCCGGCTATGGCTACACCTTC.

The chain is built from TRBV5-5 and TRBJ1-1, with D uncertain. This CDR3 is 14 amino acids long. CDR1 and CDR2 (germline): SGHKS, YYEKEE (reference sequence). Trimming removed 6 bases at V and 0 bases at J, with 12 bases between. The CDR3 DNA follows: TGTGCCAGCACCCCGGGTGACTTGAACACTGAAGCTTTCTTT. This gives the protein CASTPGDLNTEAFF. Based on the CDR3 plus reference TRBV5-5 and TRBJ1-1, the full variable domain is DAGVTQSPTHLIKTRGQQVTLRCSPISGHKSVSWYQQVLGQGPQFIFQYYEKEERGRGNFPDRFSARQFPNYSSELNVNALLLGDSALYLCASTPGDLNTEAFFGQGTRLTVV.

V usage is TRBV7-2 and J usage is TRBJ1-2; no reliable D call. The CDR3 covers 12 residues. Per germline, CDR1 SGHTA and CDR2 FQGNSA. Trimming shortened V by 1 base and J by 7 bases, and 7 bases separated the two germline ends. The CDR3, as DNA: TGTGCCAGCAGCTTAGTTCGGGGTGGCTACACCTTC. It is translated as CASSLVRGGYTF.

The rearrangement links TRBV7-2 to TRBJ2-7, with a possible D match to TRBD1 (6 bases). V was cut by 1 base and J by 3 bases, with 7 bases left in between. Germline V gene sequence: CDR1 SGHTA, CDR2 FQGNSA. The CDR3 extends over 13 amino acids. The CDR3 here is CASSLGGLYEQYF. The CDR3 DNA reads TGTGCCAGCAGCTTAGGGGGGCTCTACGAGCAGTACTTC.

The rearrangement links TRBV28 to TRBJ2-7; 7 bases align to TRBD1. V gave up 3 bases and J gave up 5 bases; unmatched junction bases: 10. This CDR3 is built from 15 residues. Looked up from germline, CDR1 is MDHEN and CDR2 is SYDVKM. The DNA for the CDR3 is TGTGCCAGCAGTTTTGGGGGTGAGGGGGCAGACGAGCAGTACTTC. As protein: CASSFGGEGADEQYF.

This chain uses TRBV19 with TRBJ2-2; TRBD1 is a possible D gene (6 bases). The germline V and J ends were trimmed by 3 bases and 1 base, with 18 bases remaining between them. The CDR3 is made up of 18 amino acids. CDR1 LNHDA and CDR2 SQIVND come from the germline V gene (reference sequence). The CDR3 loop is CASSILGRTVGNTGELFF. The DNA for the CDR3 is TGTGCCAGTAGTATTTTAGGGCGGACAGTTGGGAACACCGGGGAGCTGTTTTTT.

The chain combines TRBV27 with TRBJ2-3, with 7 positions matching TRBD2. The V segment lost 3 bases and the J segment 1 base; nucleotides outside the gene matches: 4. The CDR3 spans 15 residues. The germline V gene has CDR1 MNHEY and CDR2 SMNVEV (reference sequence). The CDR3 is CASSFTSVGTDTQYF. DNA for the CDR3: TGTGCCAGCAGTTTTACTAGCGTCGGCACAGATACGCAGTATTTT.

V and J are TRBV4-3 and TRBJ2-1; 13 bases are shared with TRBD2. CDR1 is LGHNA, CDR2 YSLEER, per germline. V shed 1 base and J 1 base; nucleotides not matched to a gene: 13. This CDR3 has 21 residues. CDR3 coding DNA: TGCGCCAGCAGCCAAGTAGAGTTGCAGACTAGCGGGAGGTATTCCTACAATGAGCAGTTCTTC. Translation gives CASSQVELQTSGRYSYNEQFF.